The sequence of this TCR beta chain was determined in a study of neurological immune-mediated disorders. 5'RACE with 10-nucleotide random UMIs produced the cDNA. TCRdb reanalysed the 5' RACE reads using MiXCR and keeps one entry per CDR3 protein. This sample has about 120,000 distinct CDR3 sequences; 3.2% occur once, and the top ten carry around 1.4%. This clonotype was seen many times. Antigen unknown. Points from the study as a whole: Patients with HTLV-1-associated myelopathy had the highest level of TCR clonal expansion, whereas patients with multiple sclerosis had the lowest level, falling beneath the level found in healthy controls. Phylogenetic analysis grouped 18 of 34 multiple sclerosis patients' repertoires together, suggesting a possible repertoire signature.

Per the germline V gene, CDR1 is DFQATT and CDR2 is SNEGSKA (reference sequence). V was pared by 1 base and J by 5 bases, with 12 bases between. The CDR3 is 13 amino acids. The receptor comes from a woman in her twenties or thirties with multiple sclerosis. The chain recombines TRBV20-1 with TRBJ2-7; perhaps TRBD1 as D (5 bases). The sequenced sample consisted of PBMCs. In DNA, the CDR3 is TGCAGTGCTAGAGTTTCGGCAGGGAACGAGCAGTACTTC. Protein product: CSARVSAGNEQYF.